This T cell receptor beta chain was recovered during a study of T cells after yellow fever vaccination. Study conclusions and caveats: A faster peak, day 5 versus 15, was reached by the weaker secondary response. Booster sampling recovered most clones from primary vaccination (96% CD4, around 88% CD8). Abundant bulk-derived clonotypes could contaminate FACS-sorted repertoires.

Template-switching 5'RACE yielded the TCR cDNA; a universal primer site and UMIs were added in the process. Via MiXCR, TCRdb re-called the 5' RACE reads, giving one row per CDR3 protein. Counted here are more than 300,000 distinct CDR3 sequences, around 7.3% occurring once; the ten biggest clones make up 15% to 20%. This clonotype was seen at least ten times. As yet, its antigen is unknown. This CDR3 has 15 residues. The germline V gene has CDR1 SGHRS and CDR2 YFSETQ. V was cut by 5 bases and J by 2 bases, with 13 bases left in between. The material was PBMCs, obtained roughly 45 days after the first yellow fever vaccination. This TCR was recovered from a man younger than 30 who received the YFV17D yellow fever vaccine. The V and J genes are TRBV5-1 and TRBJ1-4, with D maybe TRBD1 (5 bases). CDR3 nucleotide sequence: TGCGCCAGCAGTGGGGCTCTGGGGACTAATGAAAAACTGTTTTTT. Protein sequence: CASSGALGTNEKLFF.